These T cell receptor beta chains were read from a single sample in a study of blood T cell repertoires in COVID-19. Profiled with immunoSEQ multiplex PCR; TCRdb holds only in-frame clones, not every one. The table includes 70,000 to 95,000 clones, under 85% detected once. Sequencing was performed on peripheral blood. These receptors were collected from a human donor in a cohort sampled during active COVID-19. Both conserved end residues are part of each CDR3. D genes are given only for firm matches. Clone size is given for some rows only: seen once, a few or many times, or a class if the clone is expanded.

.	.	TRBV6-5	TRBJ2-3	CASGLTSPTDTQYF	TGTGCCAGCGGACTTACTAGCCCCACAGATACGCAGTATTTT
.	.	TRBV10-3	TRBJ2-3	CAISEARNTQYF	TGTGCCATCAGTGAGGCGCGAAATACGCAGTATTTT
TRBD1	.	TRBV6-5	TRBJ1-1	CASRQGNMNTEAFF	TGTGCCAGCAGACAGGGGAACATGAACACTGAAGCTTTCTTT
TRBD1	.	TRBV18	TRBJ1-1	CASSPGGTVRDTEAFF	TGTGCCAGCTCACCGGGCGGGACAGTCCGGGACACTGAAGCTTTCTTT
.	.	TRBV9	TRBJ1-1	CASSVEAGDTEAFF	TGTGCCAGCAGCGTAGAAGCGGGGGACACTGAAGCTTTCTTT
TRBD1	.	TRBV5-4	TRBJ1-2	CASTNQGGFGYTF	TGTGCCAGCACCAACCAGGGGGGCTTTGGCTACACCTTC
.	.	TRBV2	TRBJ2-1	CAFGRGTNEQFF	TGTGCCTTTGGGCGGGGAACGAATGAGCAGTTCTTC
.	.	TRBV11-1	TRBJ1-6	CASSSAGQGNSPLHF	TGTGCCAGCAGCTCTGCGGGGCAGGGCAATTCACCCCTCCACTTT
TRBD1	.	TRBV7-8	TRBJ1-1	CASSFQGVGTEAFF	TGTGCCAGCAGCTTCCAGGGGGTAGGAACTGAAGCTTTCTTT
.	.	TRBV5-1	TRBJ1-6	CASSERRNSPLHF	TGCGCCAGCAGCGAACGGCGGAATTCACCCCTCCACTTT
TRBD1	few	TRBV2	TRBJ1-5	CASRETGRNQPQHF	TGTGCCAGCAGGGAGACAGGGCGCAATCAGCCCCAGCATTTT
.	.	TRBV5-1	TRBJ1-5	CASSPGTESNQPQHF	TGCGCCAGCAGCCCCGGTACAGAGAGCAATCAGCCCCAGCATTTT
.	.	TRBV27	TRBJ2-3	CASSFDGGAPGHTQYF	TGTGCCAGCAGTTTCGACGGCGGGGCCCCCGGTCATACGCAGTATTTT
.	.	TRBV7-2	TRBJ1-2	CASSLERQSYGYTF	TGTGCCAGCAGCTTAGAGCGACAGTCCTATGGCTACACCTTC
.	.	TRBV27	TRBJ2-6	CASSFRLGGANVLTF	TGTGCCAGCAGTTTCAGGCTCGGCGGGGCCAACGTCCTGACTTTC
.	once	TRBV18	TRBJ2-1	CASSRNLLDEQFF	TGTGCCAGCTCACGCAACTTGTTGGATGAGCAGTTCTTC
.	.	TRBV7-9	TRBJ2-7	CASSGNTGTQSSYEQYF	TGTGCCAGCAGCGGAAACACCGGGACTCAAAGCTCCTACGAGCAGTACTTC
.	.	TRBV21-1	TRBJ2-5	CASSKWGLAGTLWKTQYF	TGTGCCAGCAGCAAATGGGGCCTAGCGGGGACTTTATGGAAGACCCAGTACTTC
TRBD1	.	TRBV19	TRBJ2-7	CASSTEWTGNEQYF	TGTGCCAGTAGTACCGAATGGACAGGGAACGAGCAGTACTTC
.	once	TRBV11-1	TRBJ2-1	CASSLNSFVEQFF	TGTGCCAGCAGCTTAAATAGCTTTGTTGAGCAGTTCTTC
.	few	TRBV2	TRBJ1-2	CASSSDMNYGYTF	TGTGCCAGCAGTAGTGACATGAACTATGGCTACACCTTC
TRBD1	.	TRBV18	TRBJ2-7	CASSPGTVTYEQYF	TGTGCCAGCTCACCAGGGACAGTGACCTACGAGCAGTACTTC
.	.	TRBV7-9	TRBJ1-1	CASSPRGGDTEAFF	TGTGCCAGCAGCCCGCGGGGGGGTGACACTGAAGCTTTCTTT
.	.	TRBV30	TRBJ2-7	CAWSLGVGYEQYF	TGTGCCTGGAGTCTAGGGGTGGGCTACGAGCAGTACTTC
TRBD1	.	TRBV18	TRBJ1-1	CASSQTTGELTEAFF	TGTGCCAGCTCACAAACGACAGGGGAATTGACTGAAGCTTTCTTT
.	.	TRBV5-4	TRBJ1-1	CASSVRQALITEAFF	TGTGCCAGCAGCGTACGACAGGCATTGATCACTGAAGCTTTCTTT
TRBD2	.	TRBV7-3	TRBJ2-1	CASSPTSGAANEQFF	TGTGCCAGCAGCCCGACTAGCGGGGCTGCCAATGAGCAGTTCTTC
.	.	TRBV3-1/TRBV3-2	TRBJ2-7	CASSQVSYEQYF	TGTGCCAGCAGCCAAGTGAGTTACGAGCAGTACTTC
TRBD1	.	TRBV4-1	TRBJ1-1	CASSSVTGGTEAFF	TGCGCCAGCAGTTCAGTGACAGGGGGCACTGAAGCTTTCTTT
TRBD1	.	TRBV6-5	TRBJ2-7	CASRGTGTAVYEQYF	TGTGCCAGCAGAGGCACCGGGACAGCTGTCTACGAGCAGTACTTC
.	.	TRBV15	TRBJ2-7	CATSPRGGSMTAPHEQYF	TGTGCCACCTCCCCCAGAGGGGGAAGTATGACCGCCCCCCACGAGCAGTACTTC
TRBD1	.	TRBV7-8	TRBJ1-5	CASSSSDRDFNQPQHF	TGTGCCAGCAGCTCCTCAGACAGGGACTTCAATCAGCCCCAGCATTTT
.	.	TRBV2	TRBJ2-5	CASMKVEETQYF	TGTGCCAGCATGAAAGTGGAGGAGACCCAGTACTTC
.	few	TRBV20-1	TRBJ1-2	CSARAGNGYTF	TGCAGTGCTAGGGCCGGGAATGGCTACACCTTC
.	.	TRBV6-5	TRBJ1-6	CASSRAGGYSPLHF	TGTGCCAGCAGTCGCGCCGGAGGGTATTCACCCCTCCACTTT
.	.	TRBV27	TRBJ1-2	CASKLMGGAYGYTF	TGTGCCAGCAAATTGATGGGGGGGGCCTATGGCTACACCTTC
.	.	TRBV14	TRBJ2-2	CASSQNRVGTGELFF	TGTGCCAGCAGCCAAAACAGGGTTGGAACCGGGGAGCTGTTTTTT
.	.	TRBV7-3	TRBJ1-1	CASSAQVYTEAFF	TGTGCCAGCAGCGCGCAAGTTTACACTGAAGCTTTCTTT
TRBD1	.	TRBV6-5	TRBJ1-2	CASSLQGARYGYTF	TGTGCCAGCAGTTTACAGGGGGCGCGATATGGCTACACCTTC
.	once	TRBV7-3	TRBJ2-3	CASSQTTGIGTDTQYF	TGTGCCAGCAGCCAAACAACAGGGATCGGCACAGATACGCAGTATTTT
TRBD1	.	TRBV10-3	TRBJ1-1	CAIRGQGGAEAFF	TGTGCCATCAGGGGCCAGGGGGGAGCAGAAGCTTTCTTT
.	.	TRBV30	TRBJ1-2	CAWSVGRGGYTF	TGTGCCTGGAGTGTTGGCAGGGGAGGCTACACCTTC
.	.	TRBV5-1	TRBJ2-3	CASSLNFRGGASTDTQYF	TGCGCCAGCAGCTTAAATTTTAGGGGGGGTGCTAGCACAGATACGCAGTATTTT
TRBD1	.	TRBV30	TRBJ1-4	CAWSITGGMREKLFF	TGTGCCTGGAGTATAACAGGGGGCATGAGGGAAAAACTGTTTTTT
TRBD1	.	TRBV2	TRBJ2-3	CASSEVRGTGPSVAQYF	TGTGCCAGCAGTGAAGTGAGGGGGACAGGGCCTTCGGTGGCGCAGTATTTT
TRBD1	.	TRBV27	TRBJ1-1	CASSPGTALMNTEAFF	TGTGCCAGCAGTCCCGGGACAGCTCTCATGAACACTGAAGCTTTCTTT
.	few	TRBV3-1/TRBV3-2	TRBJ1-6	CASSHVQGNSPLHF	TGTGCCAGCAGCCACGTCCAGGGTAATTCACCCCTCCACTTT
.	.	TRBV3-1/TRBV3-2	TRBJ1-2	CASSQDRGFDGYTF	TGTGCCAGCAGCCAAGACAGGGGATTTGATGGCTACACCTTC
TRBD2	.	TRBV30	TRBJ2-2	CAGGGLAGITGELFF	TGTGCCGGGGGGGGGCTAGCGGGGATCACCGGGGAGCTGTTTTTT
.	.	TRBV5-1	TRBJ1-6	CASSPDEGSNSPLHF	TGCGCCAGCAGCCCCGACGAGGGTAGTAATTCACCCCTCCACTTT
TRBD2	.	TRBV4-2	TRBJ2-5	CASSQVASGGAATQYF	TGTGCCAGCAGCCAAGTCGCTAGCGGGGGGGCCGCGACCCAGTACTTC
.	.	TRBV2	TRBJ1-1	CASGGIRLNTEAFF	TGTGCCAGCGGAGGTATAAGGTTGAACACTGAAGCTTTCTTT
.	once	TRBV5-6	TRBJ2-3	CASRLELQDTQYF	TGTGCCAGCAGACTCGAATTACAGGATACGCAGTATTTT
TRBD1	.	TRBV6-5	TRBJ2-7	CASSYRDRGYEQYF	TGTGCCAGCAGTTACCGGGACAGGGGCTACGAGCAGTACTTC
.	.	TRBV28	TRBJ2-2	CASCVTGGSNTGELFF	TGTGCCAGCTGTGTAACAGGAGGGTCGAACACCGGGGAGCTGTTTTTT
TRBD1	.	TRBV14	TRBJ2-7	CASSQDRGQEQYF	TGTGCCAGCAGCCAAGACAGGGGGCAGGAGCAGTACTTC
TRBD1	.	TRBV5-1	TRBJ2-7	CASSLDRGLRGPSGEQYF	TGCGCCAGCAGCTTGGACAGGGGGCTAAGGGGACCCTCTGGGGAGCAGTACTTC
TRBD1	.	TRBV27	TRBJ1-1	CASSFGTVNTEAFF	TGTGCCAGCAGTTTTGGGACAGTGAACACTGAAGCTTTCTTT
.	.	TRBV3-1/TRBV3-2	TRBJ2-7	CATRGTYEQYF	TGTGCGACCCGGGGTACCTACGAGCAGTACTTC
TRBD2	once	TRBV5-1	TRBJ2-5	CASSLGLAGGETQYF	TGCGCCAGCAGCTTGGGGCTAGCGGGGGGAGAGACCCAGTACTTC